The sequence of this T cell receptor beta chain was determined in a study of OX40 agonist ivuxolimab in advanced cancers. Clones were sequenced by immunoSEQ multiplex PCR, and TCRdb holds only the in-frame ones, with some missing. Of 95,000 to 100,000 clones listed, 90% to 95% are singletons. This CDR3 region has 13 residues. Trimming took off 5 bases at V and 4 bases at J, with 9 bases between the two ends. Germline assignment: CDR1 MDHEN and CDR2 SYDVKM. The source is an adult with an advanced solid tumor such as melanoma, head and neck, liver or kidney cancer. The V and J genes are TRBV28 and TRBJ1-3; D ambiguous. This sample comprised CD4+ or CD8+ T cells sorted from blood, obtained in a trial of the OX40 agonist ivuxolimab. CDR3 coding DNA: TGTGCCAGCAGTCCCGGCGGAGGAAACACCATATATTTT. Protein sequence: CASSPGGGNTIYF.